This T cell receptor beta chain was retrieved from a study of cytomegalovirus exposure and HLA in healthy donors. Study results and caveats: For TCR beta chains, V- and J-gene trimming was later linked to a missense DCLRE1C variant. With further analysis later on, most CMV-associated TCR beta chains appeared HLA-restricted.

In the PCR, 60 Vbeta and 13 Jbeta primers were used. Assay: immunoSEQ multiplex PCR; the TCRdb copy retains only in-frame clones and omits some. The sample gives approximately 170,000 clones, 65% to 85% of which show up once; roughly 2.3% is in the top ten. As regards this clone: What it recognizes is unknown.

Specimen: PBMCs. The sequence came from a male donor in good health and CMV-seronegative.

The CDR3, as DNA: TGTGCCAGGGGTTCGGCGGGGTCCCCTAGCACAGATACGCAGTATTTT. Amino acid sequence: CARGSAGSPSTDTQYF. The genes are TRBV7-2 and TRBJ2-3; D is perhaps TRBD2 (6 bases). The CDR3 consists of 16 residues. In germline, CDR1 is SGHTA, CDR2 FQGNSA. V was shortened by 9 bases and J by 0 bases, with 19 bases between the two germline ends.